Listed below are T cell receptor beta chains from one sample, sequenced in a study of beta chain features in type 1 diabetes. Method: immunoSEQ multiplex PCR; TCRdb's copy keeps in-frame clones and lacks some. The repertoire holds about 740,000 clones, with 13% as singletons. Sequences were obtained from naive CD4+ T cells from blood. All receptors derive from a man aged 18-30 years with type 1 diabetes. CDR3s include the opening cysteine and the closing phenylalanine or tryptophan. D genes are given only for firm matches. Size is stated for part of the rows, as once, few or many counts, or as a class when the clone is expanded.

v_call	clone_size	j_call	d_call	cdr3_aa	cdr3_nt
TRBV19	-	TRBJ1-6	TRBD1	CASSAETGGVSPLHF	TGTGCCAGTAGTGCCGAGACAGGGGGTGTTTCACCCCTCCACTTT
TRBV5-8	-	TRBJ2-7	TRBD1	CASSLEGTAFYEQYF	TGTGCCAGCAGCTTGGAAGGGACAGCCTTCTACGAGCAGTACTTC
TRBV7-9	-	TRBJ1-2	-	CAISRRGDTYGYTF	TGTGCCATCTCTAGAAGAGGTGATACGTATGGCTACACCTTC
TRBV9	-	TRBJ1-2	-	CASSETPQGGYTF	TGTGCCAGCAGCGAGACCCCTCAAGGTGGCTACACCTTC
TRBV6-1	-	TRBJ2-5	-	CASSGQGGETQYF	TGTGCCAGCAGTGGGCAGGGTGGAGAGACCCAGTACTTC
TRBV6-6	few	TRBJ2-1	-	CASSYEPGLNEQFF	TGTGCCAGCAGTTACGAACCAGGACTGAATGAGCAGTTCTTC
TRBV30	few	TRBJ2-5	-	CAGSASEGSQYF	TGTGCCGGGAGCGCCTCGGAAGGATCCCAGTACTTC
TRBV28	-	TRBJ1-5	-	CASSSGSRNQPQHF	TGTGCCAGCAGTTCAGGGTCTCGCAATCAGCCCCAGCATTTT
TRBV29-1	-	TRBJ2-7	-	CSVVIRPPYEQYF	TGCAGCGTTGTAATCCGACCGCCCTACGAGCAGTACTTC
TRBV5-4	few	TRBJ1-1	-	CASSPMDSGVTEAFF	TGTGCCAGCAGCCCAATGGACAGTGGGGTGACTGAAGCTTTCTTT
TRBV18	-	TRBJ1-2	TRBD1	CASSRGGQGDGYTF	TGTGCCAGCTCCCGAGGGGGACAGGGCGATGGCTACACCTTC
TRBV6-1	few	TRBJ2-5	TRBD1	CASSDGTAQETQYF	TGTGCCAGCAGTGATGGGACAGCCCAAGAGACCCAGTACTTC
TRBV6-1	few	TRBJ1-1	-	CASSEVGGETEAFF	TGTGCCAGCAGTGAAGTAGGGGGAGAGACTGAAGCTTTCTTT
TRBV7-2	few	TRBJ2-5	-	CASSVTSRGETQYF	TGTGCCAGCAGCGTTACCTCTAGGGGAGAGACCCAGTACTTC
TRBV28	few	TRBJ2-3	-	CASLLSYADTQYF	TGTGCCAGCCTTCTCAGTTATGCGGATACGCAGTATTTT
TRBV4-2	few	TRBJ2-3	TRBD2	CASSPKQGLAGGTASTDTQYF	TGTGCCAGCAGCCCTAAGCAGGGACTAGCGGGGGGGACAGCTAGCACAGATACGCAGTATTTT
TRBV27	-	TRBJ2-5	-	CASSPGLPGTQYF	TGTGCCAGCAGTCCGGGTCTCCCAGGGACCCAGTACTTC
TRBV30	-	TRBJ1-2	TRBD1	CAWSRTGGFGNYGYTF	TGTGCCTGGTCTAGGACAGGGGGCTTTGGTAACTATGGCTACACCTTC
TRBV4-1	few	TRBJ2-3	TRBD2	CASSQASRGGIPDTQYF	TGCGCCAGCAGCCAAGCCTCCCGGGGGGGCATACCGGATACGCAGTATTTT
TRBV5-1	few	TRBJ1-2	-	CASSLDGQTIYGYTF	TGCGCCAGCAGCTTGGACGGACAGACTATCTATGGCTACACCTTC
TRBV6-5	-	TRBJ2-7	-	CASSYSPWGVDYEQYF	TGTGCCAGCAGTTACTCGCCGTGGGGGGTTGACTACGAGCAGTACTTC
TRBV20-1	few	TRBJ2-1	-	CSARDFPGTVF	TGCAGTGCTAGAGATTTTCCAGGGACGGTCTTC
TRBV6-5	few	TRBJ1-1	-	CATINAGTGRSEAFF	TGTGCCACCATCAACGCCGGGACGGGCAGATCCGAAGCTTTCTTT
TRBV7-2	few	TRBJ2-2	-	CASSLYGETGELFF	TGTGCCAGCAGCTTATATGGTGAAACCGGGGAGCTGTTTTTT
TRBV7-2	-	TRBJ1-1	-	CASRLQGGPNTEAFF	TGTGCCAGCAGATTACAGGGAGGGCCGAACACTGAAGCTTTCTTT
TRBV30	-	TRBJ1-1	TRBD1	CAWNLLGQGAALTFF	TGTGCCTGGAATCTCCTCGGTCAGGGGGCCGCTTTGACTTTCTTT
TRBV2	-	TRBJ1-6	-	CASRIQIDSPLHF	TGTGCCAGCAGAATACAGATCGATTCACCCCTCCACTTT
TRBV11-2	few	TRBJ2-3	-	CASRVGLATDTQYF	TGTGCCAGCAGAGTCGGGCTGGCCACAGATACGCAGTATTTT
TRBV7-3	-	TRBJ1-5	-	CASSPNSNQPQHF	TGTGCCAGCAGCCCCAATAGCAATCAGCCCCAGCATTTT
TRBV7-9	few	TRBJ1-1	-	CASSLATVGGTEAFF	TGTGCCAGCAGCTTAGCTACAGTGGGGGGCACTGAAGCTTTCTTT
TRBV9	few	TRBJ1-1	-	CASSRPGATEAFF	TGTGCCAGCAGCAGACCAGGGGCCACTGAAGCTTTCTTT
TRBV5-4	-	TRBJ1-1	TRBD1	CASSRQGTMNTEAFF	TGTGCCAGCAGTCGACAGGGTACGATGAACACTGAAGCTTTCTTT
TRBV15	-	TRBJ2-5	-	CATSRDRGEETQYF	TGTGCCACCAGCAGAGATCGAGGTGAGGAGACCCAGTACTTC
TRBV11-3	-	TRBJ2-2	TRBD1	CASSSHDRGWITGELFF	TGTGCCAGCAGCTCACATGACAGGGGGTGGATAACCGGGGAGCTGTTTTTT
TRBV5-1	few	TRBJ2-5	-	CASSLEPGLQETQYF	TGCGCCAGCAGCTTGGAACCAGGCTTACAAGAGACCCAGTACTTC
TRBV2	-	TRBJ1-4	-	CARPGRSEKLFF	TGTGCCAGACCCGGGAGAAGTGAAAAACTGTTTTTT
TRBV30	-	TRBJ1-2	TRBD1	CAWSGDRGNGYTF	TGTGCCTGGAGTGGGGACAGGGGGAATGGCTACACCTTC
TRBV5-6	few	TRBJ2-5	TRBD2	CASSPLAGVEETQYF	TGTGCCAGCAGCCCTCTAGCGGGGGTGGAAGAGACCCAGTACTTC
TRBV19	-	TRBJ2-1	-	CASSIQGWYNEQFF	TGTGCCAGTAGTATACAGGGCTGGTACAATGAGCAGTTCTTC
TRBV29-1	-	TRBJ1-5	-	CSVMGSNQPQHF	TGCAGCGTTATGGGGAGCAATCAGCCCCAGCATTTT
TRBV25-1	-	TRBJ2-2	-	CASGFFSRELFF	TGTGCCAGCGGATTTTTCTCCCGGGAGCTGTTTTTT
TRBV2	once	TRBJ1-2	TRBD1	CASRDRVDYGYTF	TGTGCCAGCAGGGACAGGGTGGACTATGGCTACACCTTC
TRBV9	-	TRBJ2-1	TRBD1	CASSSGVRDRESEQFF	TGTGCCAGCAGCAGCGGGGTTAGGGACAGGGAGAGTGAGCAGTTCTTC
TRBV23-1	-	TRBJ1-4	-	CASSQSGPTNEKLFF	TGCGCCAGCAGTCAATCGGGGCCAACTAATGAAAAACTGTTTTTT
TRBV27	-	TRBJ2-1	TRBD2	CASSPPGLGPEQFF	TGTGCCAGCAGTCCACCGGGACTAGGTCCTGAGCAGTTCTTC
TRBV5-6	-	TRBJ2-5	TRBD1	CASSYRGSVETQYF	TGTGCCAGCAGCTACAGGGGCTCGGTAGAGACCCAGTACTTC
TRBV30	-	TRBJ1-4	TRBD1	CAWSAAGQSIATNEKLFF	TGTGCCTGGAGTGCCGCGGGACAGTCAATCGCAACTAATGAAAAACTGTTTTTT
TRBV9	-	TRBJ1-1	-	CASSVENSPNTEAFF	TGTGCCAGCAGCGTAGAAAACAGCCCGAACACTGAAGCTTTCTTT